This T cell receptor (beta chain) was sequenced during a study of blood T cell repertoires in COVID-19. Study-wide background: COVID-19 samples collected from the United States, Italy and Spain covered acute and convalescent phases. The analysed material was cDNA or gDNA that came from T cells, B-cell-depleted T cells, or PBMCs.

Per the original data handling: It was from reference gene primer amplification that nucleated cell counts were estimated. Measured with immunoSEQ multiplex PCR; TCRdb has only the in-frame clones, and not every one. The V and J calls and clone size come from that table; D and trimming were worked out from the DNA. The sample includes under 250,000 clones, about 89% seen only once; the top ten take about 5%. Trimming pared 3 bases from V and 0 bases from J, leaving 11 bases between. In germline, CDR1 is SGHAT, CDR2 FQNNGV. The CDR3 contains 15 residues. Sequencing used peripheral blood. This clonotype was sampled from a woman aged 40 to 50 with acute or convalescent COVID-19. The chain combines TRBV11-2 with TRBJ1-1, with D possibly matching TRBD1 (6 bases). The CDR3 loop is CASSFFRTVNTEAFF. DNA for the CDR3: TGTGCCAGCAGCTTTTTTAGGACAGTGAACACTGAAGCTTTCTTT.